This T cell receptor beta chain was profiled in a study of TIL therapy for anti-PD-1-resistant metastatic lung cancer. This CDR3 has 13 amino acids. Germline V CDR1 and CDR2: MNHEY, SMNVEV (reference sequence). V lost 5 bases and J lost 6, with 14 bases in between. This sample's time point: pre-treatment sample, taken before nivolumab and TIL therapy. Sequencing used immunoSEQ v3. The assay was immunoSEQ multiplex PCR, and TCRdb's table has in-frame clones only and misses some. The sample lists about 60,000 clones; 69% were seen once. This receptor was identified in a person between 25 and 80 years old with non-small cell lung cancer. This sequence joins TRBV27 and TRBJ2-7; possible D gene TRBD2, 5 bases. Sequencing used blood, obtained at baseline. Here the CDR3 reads CASSPRPGGEQYF. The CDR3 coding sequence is TGTGCCAGCAGTCCCCGTCCAGGAGGCGAGCAGTACTTC.